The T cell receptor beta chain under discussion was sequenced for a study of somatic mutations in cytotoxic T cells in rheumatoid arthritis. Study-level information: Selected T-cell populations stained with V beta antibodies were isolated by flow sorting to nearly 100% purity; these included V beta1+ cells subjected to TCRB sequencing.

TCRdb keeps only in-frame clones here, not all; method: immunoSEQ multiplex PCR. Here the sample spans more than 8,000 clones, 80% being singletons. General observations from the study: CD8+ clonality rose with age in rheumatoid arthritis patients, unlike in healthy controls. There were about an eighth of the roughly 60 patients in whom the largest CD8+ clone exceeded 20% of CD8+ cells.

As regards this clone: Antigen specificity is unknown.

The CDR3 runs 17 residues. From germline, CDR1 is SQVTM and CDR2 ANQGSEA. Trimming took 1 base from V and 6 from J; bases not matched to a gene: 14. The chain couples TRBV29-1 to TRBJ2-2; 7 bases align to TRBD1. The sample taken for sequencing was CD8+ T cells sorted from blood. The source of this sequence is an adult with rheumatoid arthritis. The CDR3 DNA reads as TGCAGCGTTGAAGTACCAGGCGACAGGGTAGGGGCCGGGGAGCTGTTTTTT. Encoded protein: CSVEVPGDRVGAGELFF.